The 16 T cell receptor beta chains listed next were all sequenced from one sample in a study of T cells after yellow fever vaccination. One entry per CDR3 protein results from TCRdb running MiXCR on the 5' RACE reads. The sample consists of about 330,000 distinct CDR3 sequences, around 8.1% of them appearing once. The sample in question was PBMCs, obtained about 49 days after the first yellow fever vaccination. The receptors derive from a man younger than 30 who received the YFV17D yellow fever vaccine.

The genes are TRBV9 and TRBJ2-5, with D perhaps assigned TRBD1 or TRBD2 (5 bases each). V was shortened by 3 bases and J by 5 bases, with 17 bases between the two germline ends. Germline CDR1 reads SGDLS; CDR2 reads YYNGEE. The CDR3 is 15 residues long. The CDR3 coding sequence is TGTGCCAGCAGCGCCGGGGACCAACCAGGGGAGACCCAGTACTTC. Translation: CASSAGDQPGETQYF.

This clonotype was seen more than once but under ten times. V gene TRBV12-3 or TRBV12-4 combines with J gene TRBJ1-2, with a possible D match to TRBD1 (5 bases). V was pared by 9 bases and J by 6 bases, with 14 bases between. This CDR3 has 12 amino acids. In DNA form, the CDR3 reads TGTGCCAGTTCGGGGCATGGGCATGGCTACACCTTC. Translating gives CASSGHGHGYTF.

This clonotype has just a few counts. The rearrangement links TRBV7-2 to TRBJ2-3, with D maybe TRBD1 (6 bases). The V and J ends lost 4 bases and 4 bases respectively, with 6 bases between them. The CDR3 covers 12 residues. Germline V gives CDR1 SGHTA, CDR2 FQGNSA. The CDR3 nucleotides read TGTGCCAGCAGCTACAGGGCAGATACGCAGTATTTT. Translation: CASSYRADTQYF.

V usage is TRBV6-2 or TRBV6-3 and J usage is TRBJ1-5, with TRBD1 as a possible D gene (6 bases). Trimming shortened V by 2 bases and J by 2 bases, and 10 bases separated the two germline ends. Germline V gene sequence: CDR1 MNHEY, CDR2 SVGEGT. The CDR3 is made up of 15 amino acids. The chain's CDR3 is CASSYGGGRNQPQHF. Here the CDR3 DNA reads TGTGCCAGCAGTTACGGGGGCGGTCGCAATCAGCCCCAGCATTTT.

The genes are TRBV28 and TRBJ1-5; 8 bases are shared with TRBD1. Germline CDR1 and CDR2: MDHEN and SYDVKM. J was trimmed by 2 bases and V by 6 bases; bases with no gene match: 9. The CDR3 has 16 amino acids. The CDR3 sequence is CASSQPTTGGNQPQHF. In DNA, the CDR3 is TGTGCCAGCAGCCAACCCACGACAGGGGGCAATCAGCCCCAGCATTTT.

V usage is TRBV6-2 or TRBV6-3 and J usage is TRBJ1-2; D unresolved. Germline CDR1 MNHEY, CDR2 SVGEGT. The CDR3 sequence is 14 residues long. The V gene lost 9 bases and the J gene lost 2 bases, with 16 bases spanning the gap. Written as DNA, the CDR3 is TGTGCCAGTGGAAGCGGGATTTCGAACTATGGCTACACCTTC. It specifies CASGSGISNYGYTF.

A few counts support this clonotype. At one of its ends the junction is not consistent with the germline gene, which may arise from a read error. This rearrangement joins TRBV7-9 to TRBJ2-3; no definite D call. CDR1 is SEHNR, CDR2 FQNEAQ, per germline (reference sequence). The CDR3 contains 12 residues. The CDR3 sequence: CAISVGTDTQYF. CDR3 DNA sequence: TGTGCCATCAGCGTGGGCACAGATACGCAGTATTTT.

This clonotype was seen more than once but under ten times. The genes are TRBV7-2 and TRBJ2-7; D is ambiguous. The CDR3 is made up of 14 amino acids. V lost 0 bases, J lost 3 bases, and 9 bases lay in between. From germline, CDR1 is SGHTA and CDR2 FQGNSA. This chain's CDR3 is CASSLAAGNYEQYV. In DNA, the CDR3 is TGTGCCAGCAGCTTAGCGGCCGGAAACTACGAGCAGTACGTC.

The chain employs TRBV12-3 or TRBV12-4 and TRBJ1-5, with D possibly matching TRBD1 (6 bases). V lost 4 bases, J lost 6 bases, and 16 bases lay in between. The CDR3 is 15 amino acids. The CDR3 bases are TGTGCCAGCAGTTACTCCTACGGGACAACTCAGCCCCAGCATTTT. It encodes CASSYSYGTTQPQHF.

This clonotype came up a few times. The chain links TRBV20-1 to TRBJ2-1; TRBD1 aligns across 9 bases. V was pared by 5 bases and J by 4 bases, with 3 bases of the junction left unmatched. This CDR3 comprises 13 residues. The germline V gene has CDR1 DFQATT and CDR2 SNEGSKA (reference sequence). The CDR3: CSASGTGYNEQFF. CDR3 coding DNA: TGCAGTGCTTCCGGGACAGGGTACAATGAGCAGTTCTTC.

The V call is TRBV5-1, the J call TRBJ2-5; D may be TRBD1 (6 bases). The CDR3 totals 15 residues. Germline V gene data show CDR1 as SGHRS and CDR2 as YFSETQ. Trimming cost V 1 base and J 5 bases, with 15 bases left between them. The CDR3 DNA sequence: TGCGCCAGCAGCTTGCGATTGGGGGCTTTGGAGACCCAGTACTTC. It yields the protein CASSLRLGALETQYF.

CDR3 coding DNA: TGTGCCAGCACACCCGGGCAGGGGAGAGAAAAACTGTTTTTT. This encodes CASTPGQGREKLFF. The chain uses TRBV12-3 or TRBV12-4 and TRBJ1-4, with a possible D match to TRBD1 (6 bases). There are 14 residues in the CDR3. V was shortened by 7 bases and J by 8 bases, with 17 bases between the two germline ends.

J is TRBJ2-2 and V is TRBV7-2; TRBD2 agrees at 13 bases. J lost 4 bases, V lost 4 bases, and 0 bases had no gene match. The CDR3 spans 15 residues. In germline, CDR1 is SGHTA, CDR2 FQGNSA. The CDR3 spells CASSWTSGGTGELFF. In DNA, the CDR3 is TGTGCCAGCAGCTGGACTAGCGGGGGCACCGGGGAGCTGTTTTTT. The entire variable domain, with the rest obtained from reference TRBV7-2 and TRBJ2-2, is as follows: GAGVSQSPSNKVTEKGKDVELRCDPISGHTALYWYRQSLGQGLEFLIYFQGNSAPDKSGLPSDRFSAERTGGSVSTLTIQRTQQEDSAVYLCASSWTSGGTGELFFGEGSRLTVL.

This clonotype was detected a few times. This rearrangement joins TRBV29-1 to TRBJ2-7; 8 bases agree with TRBD1. The germline CDR1 and CDR2 sequences are SQVTM and ANQGSEA. V lost 4 bases and J lost 0; bases outside the gene matches: 5. The CDR3 has 14 amino acids. CDR3 sequence: CSVAKDRASYEQYF. In DNA form, the CDR3 reads TGCAGCGTTGCCAAGGACAGGGCCTCCTACGAGCAGTACTTC.

This clonotype was seen many times. The J gene is TRBJ2-3, the V gene TRBV6-5; a weak D match, TRBD1 (5 bases). The CDR3 is 15 residues long. Germline V CDR1 and CDR2: MNHEY, SVGAGI. The V gene lost 2 bases and the J gene lost 3 bases, with 12 bases spanning the gap. Here the CDR3 DNA reads TGTGCCAGCAGTTACAGGGGATTGGGTACAGATACGCAGTATTTT. Its translation is CASSYRGLGTDTQYF.

J is TRBJ2-3 and V is TRBV4-3; 11 bases agree with TRBD2. Trimming at V came to 4 bases and at J to 2 bases, leaving 8 bases not matched to a gene. CDR3 length: 17 amino acids. Germline CDR1 and CDR2: LGHNA and YSLEER. Here the CDR3 reads CASSRVLGLADTDTQYF. CDR3 coding DNA: TGCGCCAGCAGCCGGGTCTTGGGACTAGCGGACACAGATACGCAGTATTTT.